The 32 T cell receptor beta chains presented below share a single source sample, sequenced in a study of siplizumab effects on memory and regulatory T cells (dated 2019 in TCRdb). The library relied on the immunoSEQ multiplex PCR assay. The source is immuneACCESS, and TCRdb retained only in-frame sequences with V and J called. Part of the clones is not carried over; for the studies checked, unresolved V genes explain less than half of this, and the remainder is unexplained. The sample records tens of thousands of clones, 91% of which are singletons. Of the sample, around 29% falls within the top ten clones. Sequencing was performed on CD8+ T cells sorted from blood. The receptors stem from a human donor in good health.

The V gene is TRBV11-2, the J gene TRBJ2-7; 7 bases agree with TRBD1. In germline, CDR1 is SGHAT, CDR2 FQNNGV. The CDR3 length is 14 residues. Germline trimming cut 2 bases from V and 4 bases from J; bases unmatched to any gene: 5. The CDR3 nucleotides read TGTGCCAGCAGCTTAAGCACAGGGGCGTACGAGCAGTACTTC. Amino acids: CASSLSTGAYEQYF.

The gene calls are TRBV6-5 and TRBJ2-1; 8 bases map to TRBD2. This CDR3 comprises 15 residues. Germline assignment: CDR1 MNHEY and CDR2 SVGAGI. V was clipped by 2 bases and J by 3 bases; unmatched bases: 3. Here the CDR3 reads CASSYAAGDYNEQFF. Here the CDR3 DNA reads TGTGCCAGCAGTTACGCAGCGGGGGACTACAATGAGCAGTTCTTC.

This chain connects TRBV19 to TRBJ2-7; TRBD1 is a possible D gene (5 bases). There are 14 residues in the CDR3. V was cut by 5 bases and J by 2 bases, with 13 bases left in between. Germline V CDR1 and CDR2: LNHDA, SQIVND (reference sequence). The CDR3 here is CASSRWGVTYEQYF. The CDR3 DNA follows: TGTGCCAGTAGTCGGTGGGGCGTAACCTACGAGCAGTACTTC.

V and J are TRBV11-2 and TRBJ2-2, with 8 bases lining up with TRBD2. The CDR3 sequence is 16 residues long. With V trimmed by 5 bases and J by 5 bases, 10 bases remained unmatched. Germline V gene data show CDR1 as SGHAT and CDR2 as FQNNGV. CDR3 sequence (DNA): TGTGCCAGCAGCCCCGTAGCGGGGCAAAAAACCGGGGAGCTGTTTTTT. Its protein is CASSPVAGQKTGELFF.

The chain is built from TRBV19 and TRBJ2-7; the D gene is possibly TRBD1 (6 bases). With 0 bases removed from V and 0 bases from J, the gap between germline ends came to 9 bases. This CDR3 has 15 amino acids. Germline values: CDR1 LNHDA, CDR2 SQIVND (reference sequence). CDR3 nucleotides: TGTGCCAGTAGTATAGACGGACAGAGCTCCTACGAGCAGTACTTC. It yields the protein CASSIDGQSSYEQYF.

This clone was observed once. The V and J genes are TRBV5-4 and TRBJ2-1; perhaps D is TRBD1 or TRBD2 (6 bases each). The V end was cut by 3 bases, the J end by 7 bases, with 17 bases between. The CDR3 has 15 residues. CDR1 is SGHNT and CDR2 is YYREEE in the germline V gene (reference sequence). The chain's CDR3 is CASSSAWGAGNEQFF. In DNA, the CDR3 is TGTGCCAGCAGCTCAGCATGGGGGGCCGGGAATGAGCAGTTCTTC.

This sequence joins TRBV7-8 and TRBJ2-1, with 13 bases that match TRBD2. V was clipped by 5 bases and J by 9 bases; unmatched bases: 7. The CDR3 runs to 15 residues. CDR1 SGHVS and CDR2 FQNEAQ come from the germline V gene. CDR3 residues: CASSQLAGGLGEQFF. DNA of the CDR3: TGTGCCAGCAGCCAACTAGCGGGGGGGCTTGGTGAGCAGTTCTTC.

The CDR3 spells CASSQFQGENYGYTF. The CDR3 DNA reads TGCGCCAGCAGCCAATTCCAGGGAGAAAACTATGGCTACACCTTC. This chain joins TRBV4-1 and TRBJ1-2; tentative D call: TRBD1 (5 bases). V lost 2 bases to trimming and J lost 2 bases, with 12 bases between them. Germline CDR1 and CDR2: MGHRA and YSYEKL. The CDR3 loop spans 15 amino acids.

This clone has ten or more counts. CDR3 sequence: CASSLSISNEAFF. The DNA of the CDR3 is TGTGCCAGCAGTTTATCCATCTCAAATGAGGCTTTCTTT. The V call is TRBV27, the J call TRBJ1-1, with D hard to call. The CDR3 runs 13 residues. Germline CDR1 reads MNHEY; CDR2 reads SMNVEV (reference sequence). V lost 0 bases to trimming and J lost 11 bases, with 13 bases between them.

With regard to this clone: Because the CDR3's place on the DNA is in doubt, the DNA is left out and the CDR3 is given as listed by TCRdb. The rearrangement uses TRBV5-5 and TRBJ2-7; the listed D gene, TRBD2, was not tested against the DNA. Germline V CDR1 and CDR2: SGHKS, YYEKEE (reference sequence). The CDR3 has 15 residues if both end residues are counted. CDR3 in amino acids: CASSLGSSSGYEQYF.

This clone was observed a single time. CDR3 bases: TGTGCCAGCAGCCCAGTGGTGATCGGGACCTACGAGCAGTACTTC. Translation gives CASSPVVIGTYEQYF. This chain uses TRBV7-9 with TRBJ2-7; D is perhaps TRBD2 (5 bases). The V end lost 5 bases, the J end lost 2 bases, and 16 bases lay between the germline ends. CDR3 length: 15 residues. Looked up from germline, CDR1 is SEHNR and CDR2 is FQNEAQ (reference sequence).

This chain joins TRBV10-3 and TRBJ2-7; 14 nucleotides align to TRBD2. With 4 bases clipped from V and 4 bases from J, the junction kept 3 bases outside the gene matches. Germline V gene sequence: CDR1 ENHRY, CDR2 SYGVKD. The CDR3 loop spans 15 amino acids. The CDR3 nucleotides are TGTGCCATCAGTGGGGGACTAGCGGGGGATTACGAGCAGTACTTC. Translating it yields CAISGGLAGDYEQYF.

The chain recombines TRBV9 with TRBJ2-7; 7 bases agree with TRBD1. The CDR3 totals 14 residues. Germline lookup yields CDR1 SGDLS and CDR2 YYNGEE. The V segment lost 3 bases and the J segment 7 bases; nucleotides outside the gene matches: 10. The CDR3 protein is CASSASGGVGEQYF. For the CDR3, the DNA is TGTGCCAGCAGCGCGTCAGGGGGTGTGGGAGAGCAGTACTTC. Full variable domain (outside the CDR3, taken from reference TRBV9 and TRBJ2-7): DSGVTQTPKHLITATGQRVTLRCSPRSGDLSVYWYQQSLDQGLQFLIQYYNGEERAKGNILERFSAQQFPDLHSELNLSSLELGDSALYFCASSASGGVGEQYFGPGTRLTVT.

V gene TRBV13 combines with J gene TRBJ2-5; 8 positions match TRBD1. V lost 2 bases to trimming and J lost 3 bases; unmatched junction nucleotides: 8. This CDR3 has 16 amino acids. CDR1 is PRHDT and CDR2 is FYEKMQ in the germline V gene (reference sequence). CDR3 sequence (DNA): TGTGCCAGCAGCTTAATGATACAGGGGGTAGAAGAGACCCAGTACTTC. Its translation: CASSLMIQGVEETQYF.

V is TRBV5-8 and J is TRBJ1-1; weak D call: TRBD1 (5 bases). V dropped 0 bases and J dropped 7 bases, with 10 bases sitting between them. Per germline, CDR1 SGHTS and CDR2 YDEGEE. The length of the CDR3 is 13 residues. The CDR3 coding sequence is TGTGCCAGCAGCTTGGGTGGGGGTGATGAAGCTTTCTTT. It specifies CASSLGGGDEAFF.

V gene TRBV4-1 combines with J gene TRBJ1-1; no reliable D call. CDR3 length: 17 residues. Germline V CDR1 and CDR2: MGHRA, YSYEKL. V was cut by 0 bases and J by 4 bases, with 18 bases left in between. CDR3: CASSQDNLDGPPTEAFF. CDR3 in DNA: TGCGCCAGCAGCCAAGACAACTTGGACGGGCCCCCCACTGAAGCTTTCTTT.

The V and J genes are TRBV6-1 and TRBJ1-2, with 7 bases that match TRBD1. V dropped 4 bases and J dropped 4; count of bases not matched to a gene: 18. From germline, CDR1 is MNHNS and CDR2 SASEGT. The CDR3 loop spans 18 amino acids. As DNA, the CDR3 is TGTGCCAGCAGTGTTAGAGTTCCAATGGGGACAGACCCCTATGGCTACACCTTC. Amino acids: CASSVRVPMGTDPYGYTF.

This clone was seen a single time. V and J are TRBV6-1 and TRBJ2-7; maybe TRBD2 (6 bases). V was pared by 6 bases and J by 6 bases, with 15 bases between. Germline CDR1 MNHNS, CDR2 SASEGT. The length of the CDR3 is 13 residues. The CDR3 DNA follows: TGTGCCAGCAGAAAGGGACTTAATTCCGAGCAGTACTTC. It codes for CASRKGLNSEQYF.

This chain joins TRBV27 and TRBJ2-7, with D unresolved. Between the trimmed V and J ends, which lost 0 bases and 3 bases, there was a span of 12 bases. Germline CDR1 is MNHEY and CDR2 is SMNVEV (reference sequence). CDR3 size: 15 residues. CDR3: CASSLSGRKDYEQYF. The CDR3 DNA reads as TGTGCCAGCAGTTTATCAGGCAGAAAGGACTACGAGCAGTACTTC.

This chain links TRBV7-6 with TRBJ2-2; no definite D call. Trimming removed 5 bases from V and 5 bases from J, with 6 bases in between. The CDR3 covers 12 residues. The germline gives CDR1 SGHVS, CDR2 FNYEAQ. For the CDR3, the DNA is TGTGCCAGCAGCCCCCCGACCGGGGAGCTGTTTTTT. This gives the protein CASSPPTGELFF.

The J gene is TRBJ1-1, the V gene TRBV27; 7 bases align to TRBD1. Germline assignment: CDR1 MNHEY and CDR2 SMNVEV (reference sequence). J was trimmed by 6 bases and V by 5 bases; bases with no gene match: 9. CDR3 length equals 14 residues. This chain's CDR3 is CASSPQGVIAEAFF. The DNA for the CDR3 is TGTGCCAGCAGTCCGCAGGGGGTTATAGCTGAAGCTTTCTTT.

The genes are TRBV13 and TRBJ2-1; TRBD2 agrees at 13 bases. With 0 bases clipped from V and 3 bases from J, the junction kept 5 bases outside the gene matches. The CDR3 runs to 18 residues. Germline V CDR1 and CDR2: PRHDT, FYEKMQ (reference sequence). The CDR3 loop is CASSLGLAGGPVYNEQFF. The CDR3 DNA follows: TGTGCCAGCAGCTTAGGACTAGCGGGAGGGCCGGTCTACAATGAGCAGTTCTTC.

Note on this clone: The same CDR3 is also encoded by other DNA sequences in this sample. The CDR3 DNA reads as TGTGCCAGTAGTATAGGCAATCAGCCCCAGCATTTT. Translated, it gives CASSIGNQPQHF. This rearrangement joins TRBV19 to TRBJ1-5; the D is unclear. Germline-derived CDR1 and CDR2 are LNHDA and SQIVND (reference sequence). The length of the CDR3 is 12 residues. V was clipped by 1 base and J by 2 bases, with 0 bases between them.

The V call is TRBV13, the J call TRBJ2-1; weak D call: TRBD2 (5 bases). The CDR3 contains 17 residues. Trimming removed 6 bases from V and 0 bases from J, with 18 bases in between. Germline V gives CDR1 PRHDT, CDR2 FYEKMQ (reference sequence). DNA for the CDR3: TGTGCCAGCAGTCACAGAACCGGGAAGAGCTCCTACAATGAGCAGTTCTTC. Protein product: CASSHRTGKSSYNEQFF.

The chain couples TRBV9 to TRBJ1-2, with D uncertain. Germline V gives CDR1 SGDLS, CDR2 YYNGEE. The length of the CDR3 is 16 residues. The V end was cut by 0 bases, the J end by 0 bases, with 12 bases between. The CDR3 loop is CASSVAGIGANYGYTF. CDR3 coding DNA: TGTGCCAGCAGCGTAGCGGGTATAGGTGCTAACTATGGCTACACCTTC.

The genes are TRBV6-5 and TRBJ1-1; maybe TRBD1 (6 bases). V lost 2 bases to trimming and J lost 3 bases, with 10 bases between them. In germline, CDR1 is MNHEY, CDR2 SVGAGI. This CDR3 is built from 14 residues. The CDR3 sequence: CASSYHRVDTEAFF. CDR3 DNA: TGTGCCAGCAGTTACCACAGGGTGGACACTGAAGCTTTCTTT.

This clone was seen more than once but under ten times. CDR3 sequence (DNA): TGTGCCAGCTCACCCACAGACGGAAACACCATATATTTT. Protein: CASSPTDGNTIYF. This rearrangement joins TRBV18 to TRBJ1-3; D ambiguous. The CDR3 is 13 residues long. Trimming left V 3 bases short and J 4 bases short, with 7 bases between. Germline V gene lookup returns CDR1 KGHSH and CDR2 LQKENI.

The CDR3 region is CAIKGASGEYEQYF. CDR3 nucleotides: TGTGCCATCAAAGGGGCTAGCGGAGAATACGAGCAGTACTTC. The genes are TRBV10-3 and TRBJ2-7, with 7 bases aligning to TRBD2. The CDR3 runs to 14 residues. The V gene end was trimmed by 7 bases and the J gene end by 4 bases; junction bases not matched to a gene: 10. From germline, CDR1 is ENHRY and CDR2 SYGVKD.

This rearrangement joins TRBV4-1 to TRBJ2-5; D might be TRBD2 (5 bases). CDR3 length: 20 residues. The germline V gene has CDR1 MGHRA and CDR2 YSYEKL. V gave up 1 base and J gave up 5 bases, with 29 bases separating them. The CDR3 reads CASSQGYSNGPGGWKETQYF. CDR3 nucleotide sequence: TGCGCCAGCAGCCAAGGCTACTCTAACGGACCGGGCGGGTGGAAGGAGACCCAGTACTTC.

For this clone: This sample also contains other DNA sequences that code for the same CDR3. This chain joins TRBV4-1 and TRBJ2-5, with 10 bases identical to TRBD2. V was clipped by 1 base and J by 1 base; unmatched bases: 6. This CDR3 comprises 17 residues. Germline V gene sequence: CDR1 MGHRA, CDR2 YSYEKL. The CDR3 sequence: CASSQGISGGIQETQYF. CDR3 DNA: TGCGCCAGCAGCCAAGGCATTAGCGGGGGGATCCAAGAGACCCAGTACTTC.

This chain links TRBV10-1 with TRBJ2-1; maybe TRBD1 (6 bases). V was clipped by 1 base and J by 2 bases, with 9 bases between them. Germline CDR1 WNHNN, CDR2 SYGVQD (reference sequence). The CDR3 consists of 15 residues. CDR3 nucleotides: TGCGCCAGCAGTGAGTGGACAGAAGCCTACAATGAGCAGTTCTTC. Translated: CASSEWTEAYNEQFF.

This clone was counted only a few times. The chain couples TRBV29-1 to TRBJ1-1, with a weak D call TRBD1 (6 bases). V lost 0 bases, J lost 6 bases, and 14 bases lay in between. Germline CDR1 SQVTM, CDR2 ANQGSEA. The CDR3 has 14 residues. CDR3 in amino acids: CSVEDLNGGPEAFF. Here the CDR3 DNA reads TGCAGCGTTGAAGATCTTAATGGGGGCCCTGAAGCTTTCTTT.